This T cell receptor beta chain originates from a study of blood T cell repertoires in COVID-19. Original analysis: Amplification with reference gene primers provided the estimates of nucleated cell counts. Libraries were prepared by immunoSEQ multiplex PCR; TCRdb keeps only in-frame clonotypes and omits some of them. That table supplies the V and J calls and clone size; D and trimming were determined from the DNA. The table records some 120,000 clones, 90% of them present only once. The V and J ends lost 2 bases and 10 bases respectively, with 17 bases between them. In germline, CDR1 is MDHEN, CDR2 SYDVKM. The CDR3 extends over 14 amino acids.

V gene TRBV28 combines with J gene TRBJ1-1; D perhaps matches TRBD1 (5 bases). This receptor was taken from a human donor with active COVID-19. The donor label of this sample is uncertain. Sequencing was carried out using peripheral blood. The CDR3 bases are TGTGCCAGCAGTTTACGGCAGGCCCCTAGGGGAGCTTTCTTT. It codes for CASSLRQAPRGAFF.